The clone carrying this T cell receptor beta chain was recorded only once. These data originate in a study of blood T cell repertoires in COVID-19. On the study more broadly: There were acute and convalescent COVID-19 samples, and they came from the United States, Italy and Spain. Nucleic acid was either cDNA or gDNA, and it came from T cells, B-cell-depleted T cells, or PBMCs.

CDR3 length equals 16 residues. Germline CDR1 reads SGDLS; CDR2 reads YYNGEE. V was pared by 0 bases and J by 4 bases, with 11 bases between. Original processing methods: Nucleated cell number was recorded as an estimate derived from reference gene primer amplification. This table comes from immunoSEQ multiplex PCR, and its TCRdb copy is limited to in-frame clones, with some not included. That table supplies the V and J calls and clone size; D and trimming were determined from the DNA. The sample consists of about 220,000 clones, approximately 84% of them appearing once. The sequence was obtained from a woman aged 55-69 years with acute or convalescent COVID-19. This rearrangement joins TRBV9 to TRBJ2-6, with a possible D match to TRBD2 (6 bases). The material sequenced was peripheral blood. In nucleotides, the CDR3 is TGTGCCAGCAGCGTAGATGGCGGGGCCGGGGCCAACGTCCTGACTTTC. The encoded protein is CASSVDGGAGANVLTF.